Listed below are T cell receptor beta chains from one sample, sequenced in a study of T cells after posttransplantation cyclophosphamide. Generated by immunoSEQ multiplex PCR, the TCRdb table keeps only in-frame clones and is missing some. This repertoire lists tens of thousands of clones without singletons; approximately 1.5% sits in the top ten. The sequencing input was PBMCs. The receptors originated from a man aged 45 to 65 in good health, CMV-negative, and a related stem cell transplant donor. Each CDR3 is given with its conserved first and last residue. The D gene is left open where the match is weak. The size field reads once, few, many or a size class.

J gene: TRBJ2-2
D gene: .
CDR3 length: 14
V gene: TRBV6-6
clone size: many
CDR3 protein: CASSQTVITGELFF
CDR3 DNA: TGTGCCAGCAGTCAGACAGTAATCACCGGGGAGCTGTTTTTT

J gene: TRBJ1-1
D gene: TRBD1
CDR3 length: 12
V gene: TRBV7-8
clone size: many
CDR3 protein: CASSLLTGKAFF
CDR3 DNA: TGTGCCAGCAGCTTGCTGACAGGGAAAGCTTTCTTT

J gene: TRBJ2-5
D gene: .
CDR3 length: 16
V gene: TRBV11-2
clone size: many
CDR3 protein: CASSIYRVSNGETQYF
CDR3 DNA: TGTGCCAGCAGCATCTACCGGGTCTCAAACGGAGAGACCCAGTACTTC

J gene: TRBJ2-2
D gene: .
CDR3 length: 16
V gene: TRBV4-2
clone size: many
CDR3 protein: CASSQEGGYNTGELFF
CDR3 DNA: TGTGCCAGCAGCCAAGAGGGGGGATACAACACCGGGGAGCTGTTTTTT

J gene: TRBJ2-7
D gene: TRBD1
CDR3 length: 12
V gene: TRBV6-1
clone size: many
CDR3 protein: CASRTGSHEQYF
CDR3 DNA: TGTGCCAGCAGGACAGGGTCCCACGAGCAGTACTTC

J gene: TRBJ1-2
D gene: .
CDR3 length: 13
V gene: TRBV2
clone size: many
CDR3 protein: CASSEFVGDGYTF
CDR3 DNA: TGTGCCAGCAGTGAATTTGTAGGGGATGGCTACACCTTC

J gene: TRBJ1-1
D gene: .
CDR3 length: 15
V gene: TRBV10-3
clone size: many
CDR3 protein: CAIRVYGSSGTEAFF
CDR3 DNA: TGTGCCATCAGAGTGTATGGGTCCTCGGGCACTGAAGCTTTCTTT

J gene: TRBJ2-3
D gene: .
CDR3 length: 15
V gene: TRBV19
clone size: many
CDR3 protein: CASSGLTETTEKQYF
CDR3 DNA: TGTGCCAGTAGTGGACTAACTGAGACTACGGAAAAGCAGTATTTT

J gene: TRBJ1-1
D gene: TRBD1
CDR3 length: 13
V gene: TRBV7-3
clone size: many
CDR3 protein: CASRTGSVTEAFF
CDR3 DNA: TGTGCCAGCAGGACAGGGTCGGTCACTGAAGCTTTCTTT

J gene: TRBJ2-1
D gene: .
CDR3 length: 15
V gene: TRBV2
clone size: many
CDR3 protein: CASKIHRSSYNEQFF
CDR3 DNA: TGTGCCAGCAAAATACACCGAAGCTCCTACAATGAGCAGTTCTTC

J gene: TRBJ2-7
D gene: .
CDR3 length: 14
V gene: TRBV5-5
clone size: many
CDR3 protein: CASSFQGLSYEQYF
CDR3 DNA: TGTGCCAGCAGCTTCCAGGGGCTCTCCTACGAGCAGTACTTC

J gene: TRBJ1-4
D gene: .
CDR3 length: 12
V gene: TRBV14
clone size: many
CDR3 protein: CASSQGGVELFF
CDR3 DNA: TGTGCCAGCAGCCAGGGGGGGGTGGAACTGTTTTTT

J gene: TRBJ1-2
D gene: .
CDR3 length: 15
V gene: TRBV6-5
clone size: many
CDR3 protein: CASSYAGRANYGYTF
CDR3 DNA: TGTGCCAGCAGTTACGCGGGGAGAGCTAACTATGGCTACACCTTC

J gene: TRBJ1-5
D gene: .
CDR3 length: 14
V gene: TRBV15
clone size: many
CDR3 protein: CATILGVSNQPQHF
CDR3 DNA: TGTGCCACCATTCTCGGGGTCAGCAATCAGCCCCAGCATTTT

J gene: TRBJ2-7
D gene: TRBD1
CDR3 length: 13
V gene: TRBV6-6
clone size: many
CDR3 protein: CASSLDRGYEQYF
CDR3 DNA: TGTGCCAGCAGCCTCGACAGGGGCTACGAGCAGTACTTC

J gene: TRBJ2-5
D gene: .
CDR3 length: 14
V gene: TRBV6-5
clone size: many
CDR3 protein: CASRLGQIQETQYF
CDR3 DNA: TGTGCCAGCAGACTCGGACAGATTCAAGAGACCCAGTACTTC

J gene: TRBJ2-1
D gene: TRBD2
CDR3 length: 16
V gene: TRBV5-1
clone size: many
CDR3 protein: CASSLDNSGAYNEQFF
CDR3 DNA: TGCGCCAGCAGCTTGGACAATAGCGGGGCCTACAATGAGCAGTTCTTC

J gene: TRBJ1-4
D gene: .
CDR3 length: 15
V gene: TRBV28
clone size: many
CDR3 protein: CASSLLPTGNEKLFF
CDR3 DNA: TGTGCCAGCAGTCTTCTCCCGACGGGTAATGAAAAACTGTTTTTT

J gene: TRBJ1-1
D gene: .
CDR3 length: 13
V gene: TRBV19
clone size: many
CDR3 protein: CASSPSPGTEAFF
CDR3 DNA: TGTGCCAGTAGCCCAAGTCCGGGCACTGAAGCTTTCTTT

J gene: TRBJ2-3
D gene: TRBD2
CDR3 length: 15
V gene: TRBV5-4
clone size: many
CDR3 protein: CASSFGTSGTDTQYF
CDR3 DNA: TGTGCCAGCAGCTTCGGGACTAGCGGCACAGATACGCAGTATTTT

J gene: TRBJ2-5
D gene: TRBD2
CDR3 length: 11
V gene: TRBV20-1
clone size: many
CDR3 protein: CSAPRGRTQYF
CDR3 DNA: TGCAGTGCCCCGCGGGGGAGGACCCAGTACTTC

J gene: TRBJ2-7
D gene: .
CDR3 length: 14
V gene: TRBV5-1
clone size: many
CDR3 protein: CASSNQGRSYEQYF
CDR3 DNA: TGCGCCAGCTCTAACCAAGGGAGGTCCTACGAGCAGTACTTC

J gene: TRBJ2-6
D gene: .
CDR3 length: 15
V gene: TRBV6-5
clone size: many
CDR3 protein: CASSYYSSGANVLTF
CDR3 DNA: TGTGCCAGCAGTTATTATAGCTCTGGGGCCAACGTCCTGACTTTC